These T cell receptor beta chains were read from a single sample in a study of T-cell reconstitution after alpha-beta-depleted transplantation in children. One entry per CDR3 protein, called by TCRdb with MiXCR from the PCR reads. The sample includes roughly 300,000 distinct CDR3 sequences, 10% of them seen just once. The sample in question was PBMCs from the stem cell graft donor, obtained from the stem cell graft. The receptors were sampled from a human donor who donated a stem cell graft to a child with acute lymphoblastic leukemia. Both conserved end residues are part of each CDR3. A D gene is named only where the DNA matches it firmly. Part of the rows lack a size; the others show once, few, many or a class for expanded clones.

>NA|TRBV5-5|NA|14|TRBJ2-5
TGTGCCAGCAGCTTGGATGTAGGGCGGGAGACCCAGTACTTC
CASSLDVGRETQYF
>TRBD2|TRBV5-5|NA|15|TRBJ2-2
TGTGCCAGCAGCCAACTAGCGGGGGCTACCGGGGAGCTGTTTTTT
CASSQLAGATGELFF
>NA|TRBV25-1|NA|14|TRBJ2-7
TGTGCCAGCAGTGAATCCACCTACTCCTACGAGCAGTACTTC
CASSESTYSYEQYF
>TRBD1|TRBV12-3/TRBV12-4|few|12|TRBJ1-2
TGTGCCAGCTCCCGAGGGGGCTTTGGCTACACCTTC
CASSRGGFGYTF
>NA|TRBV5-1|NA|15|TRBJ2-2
TGCGCCAGCAGCTTCTCAGGCCGGAACACCGGGCAGCTGTTTTTT
CASSFSGRNTGQLFF
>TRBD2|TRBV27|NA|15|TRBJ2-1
TGTGCCAGCACATCTCCTAGCGGGAGCTACAATGAGCAGTTCTTC
CASTSPSGSYNEQFF
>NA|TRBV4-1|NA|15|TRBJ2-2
TGCGCCAGCAGCCAAGGAGGGGTAGCCACCGGGGAGCTGTTTTTT
CASSQGGVATGELFF
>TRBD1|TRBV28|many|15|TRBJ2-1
TGTGCCAGCAGTTTCCGGGACAGGGGTGACAATGAGCAGTTCTTC
CASSFRDRGDNEQFF
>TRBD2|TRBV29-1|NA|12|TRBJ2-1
TGCAGCGTTGAACCACGGGGGGATGAGCAGTTCTTC
CSVEPRGDEQFF
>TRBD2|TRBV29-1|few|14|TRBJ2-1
TGCAGCGTTGACAGCCTAGCGGGAGTAAATGAGCAGTTCTTC
CSVDSLAGVNEQFF
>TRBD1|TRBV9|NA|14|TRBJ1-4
TGTGCCAGCAGCGGGACAGGGAGTTTGGAAAAACTGTTTTTT
CASSGTGSLEKLFF
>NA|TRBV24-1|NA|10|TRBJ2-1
TGTGCCAGATTAGTGGGGCAGCAGTTCTTC
CARLVGQQFF
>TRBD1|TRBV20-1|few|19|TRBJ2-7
TGCAGTGCTACTGGGACAGCAATTCGACAGGGGGAGTTGGCCTACGAGCAGTACTTC
CSATGTAIRQGELAYEQYF
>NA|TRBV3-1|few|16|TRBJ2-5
TGTGCCAGCAGCCCACCTACCCGACAGGTCCAAGAGACCCAGTACTTC
CASSPPTRQVQETQYF
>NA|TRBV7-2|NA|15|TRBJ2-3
TGTGCCAGCAGCTTAGCGAATCCCAGCACAGATACGCAGTATTTT
CASSLANPSTDTQYF
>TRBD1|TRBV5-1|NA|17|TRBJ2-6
TGCGCCAGCAGCTTGGACCAGGGGGCGCGTGGGGCCAACGTCCTGACTTTC
CASSLDQGARGANVLTF
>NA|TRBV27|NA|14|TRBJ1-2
TGTGCCAGCAGTTTCGCAGGTGTAGACAATGGCTACACCTTC
CASSFAGVDNGYTF
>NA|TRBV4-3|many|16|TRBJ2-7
TGCGCCAGCAGCCAGTCTTACAGGGGACTCTCCTACGAGCAGTACTTC
CASSQSYRGLSYEQYF
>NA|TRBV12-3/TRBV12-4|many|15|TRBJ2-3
TGTGCCAGCAGTTTAGTGAGCTACGGCACAGATACGCAGTATTTT
CASSLVSYGTDTQYF
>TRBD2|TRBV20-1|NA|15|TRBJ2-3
TGCAGTGCTTGGGGACTAGCCCCCCGCACAGATACGCAGTATTTT
CSAWGLAPRTDTQYF
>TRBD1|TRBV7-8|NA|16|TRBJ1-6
TGTGCCAGCAGCAGGGCGACAGGGGGCGGGGATTCACCCCTCCACTTT
CASSRATGGGDSPLHF
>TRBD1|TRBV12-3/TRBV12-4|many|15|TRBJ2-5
TGTGCCAGCAGTTTAGCAGGGGGCTTTGGCGAGACCCAGTACTTC
CASSLAGGFGETQYF
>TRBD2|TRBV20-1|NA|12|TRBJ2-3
TGCAGTGGTAGCGGGAGGCTACATACGCAGTATTTT
CSGSGRLHTQYF
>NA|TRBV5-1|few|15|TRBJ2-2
TGCGCCACCCGGCTGATGGAGGCCGGCGCCGGGGAGCTGTTTTTT
CATRLMEAGAGELFF
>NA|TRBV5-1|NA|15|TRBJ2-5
TGCGCCAGCAGCTTGGGCGTCAAAAGGCCCGAGACCCAGTACTTC
CASSLGVKRPETQYF
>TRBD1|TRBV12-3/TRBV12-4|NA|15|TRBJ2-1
TGTGCCAGCAGTGCCCGTGGCGGGACAGGCAATGAGCAGTTCTTC
CASSARGGTGNEQFF
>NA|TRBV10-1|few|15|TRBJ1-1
TGCGCCAGCAGACCAACCCTCGGACAAGGCACTGAAGCTTTCTTT
CASRPTLGQGTEAFF
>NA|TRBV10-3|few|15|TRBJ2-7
TGTGCCATCAGTATCCGGGACGCCAACTCCTACGAGCAGTACTTC
CAISIRDANSYEQYF
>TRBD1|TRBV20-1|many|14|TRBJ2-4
TGCAGTGCCCTGGCGCAGGGGGCATGGAACATTCAGTACTTC
CSALAQGAWNIQYF
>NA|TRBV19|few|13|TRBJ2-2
TGTGCCAGTATTACGGCCCCAGACGGGGAGCTGTTTTTT
CASITAPDGELFF
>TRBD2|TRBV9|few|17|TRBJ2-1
TGTGCCAGCAGCGTAAACCCCGGGCTAGCGGACTACAATGAGCAGTTCTTC
CASSVNPGLADYNEQFF
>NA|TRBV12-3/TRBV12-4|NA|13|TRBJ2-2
TGTGCCAGCAGTTTATCGGAAACCGGGGAGCTGTTTTTT
CASSLSETGELFF
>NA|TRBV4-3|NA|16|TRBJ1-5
TGCGCCAGCAGCCAGGATCTAAAAAGGGGGTATCAGCCCCAGCATTTT
CASSQDLKRGYQPQHF
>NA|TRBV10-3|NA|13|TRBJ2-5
TGTGCCATCAGTGAGTCGAATGTAGAGACCCAGTACTTC
CAISESNVETQYF
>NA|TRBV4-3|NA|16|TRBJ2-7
TGCGCCAGCAGTCGCCCTCACAGGGTCCCTCCCTACGAGCAGTACTTC
CASSRPHRVPPYEQYF
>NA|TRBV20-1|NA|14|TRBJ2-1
TGCAGTGCTAGCCCCGGGAATACCTACAATGAGCAGTTCTTC
CSASPGNTYNEQFF
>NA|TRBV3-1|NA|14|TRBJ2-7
TGTGCCAGCAGTCGAGTCGGAAGATCCTACGAGCAGTACTTC
CASSRVGRSYEQYF
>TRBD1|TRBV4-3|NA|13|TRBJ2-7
TGCGCCAGCAGCCAGAGGACAGGGTTGGAGCAGTACTTC
CASSQRTGLEQYF
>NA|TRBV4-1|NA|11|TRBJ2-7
TGCGCCAGCAGCCAAGAATCCGAGCAGTACTTC
CASSQESEQYF
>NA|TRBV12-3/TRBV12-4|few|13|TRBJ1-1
TGTGCCAGCAGGTATTCTAGGATCACTGAAGCTTTCTTT
CASRYSRITEAFF
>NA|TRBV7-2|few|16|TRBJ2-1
TGTGCCAGCAGCTTAGCTGCCAGGGGATCCTACAATGAGCAGTTCTTC
CASSLAARGSYNEQFF
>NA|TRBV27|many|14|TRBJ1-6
TGTGCCAGCGGAACAGGCCTGGGCGGTTCACCCCTCCACTTT
CASGTGLGGSPLHF
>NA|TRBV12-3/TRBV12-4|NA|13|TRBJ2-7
TGTGCCAGCACTTCCGCAGGAAGCTACGAGCAGTACTTC
CASTSAGSYEQYF
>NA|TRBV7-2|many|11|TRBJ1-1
TGTGCCAGCAGCTTATATTTTGAAGCTTTCTTT
CASSLYFEAFF
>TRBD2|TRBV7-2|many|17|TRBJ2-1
TGTGCCAGCAGCTTATTCCTTTTAGCGGGCACCTACAATGAGCAGTTCTTC
CASSLFLLAGTYNEQFF
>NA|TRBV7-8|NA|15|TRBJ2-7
TGTGCCAGCAGCTTAGCAGGACCAGGGGTAGGCGAGCAGTACTTC
CASSLAGPGVGEQYF
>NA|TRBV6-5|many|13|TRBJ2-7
TGTGCCAGCAGTTACAGTGACAGTTACGAGCAGTACTTC
CASSYSDSYEQYF
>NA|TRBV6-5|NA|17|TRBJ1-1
TGTGCCAGCAGTTATGCCTTGGGGTTTCATGGGAACACTGAAGCTTTCTTT
CASSYALGFHGNTEAFF
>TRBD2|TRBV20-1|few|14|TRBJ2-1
TGCAGTGTGTCTAGCGGGAGTATCTACAATGAGCAGTTCTTC
CSVSSGSIYNEQFF
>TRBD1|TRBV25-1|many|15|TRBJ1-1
TGTGCCAGCAGGGCCCTAACAGGGGGACAGTCTGAAGCTTTCTTT
CASRALTGGQSEAFF
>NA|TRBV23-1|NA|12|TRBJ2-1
TGCGCCAGCAGCCCCGACAGCTTTGAGCAGTTCTTC
CASSPDSFEQFF
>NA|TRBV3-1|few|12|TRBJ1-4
TGTGCCAGCAGCCAATACTCTGAAAAACTGTTTTTT
CASSQYSEKLFF
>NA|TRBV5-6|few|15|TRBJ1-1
TGTGCCAGCAGCCCATCTGGGGACAACAGCCCTGAAGCTTTCTTT
CASSPSGDNSPEAFF
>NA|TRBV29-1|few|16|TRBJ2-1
TGCAGCGTTGAGGCACCACAGAAGAGCTCCTACAATGAGCAGTTCTTC
CSVEAPQKSSYNEQFF
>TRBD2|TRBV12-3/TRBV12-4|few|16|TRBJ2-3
TGTGCCAGCAGCCATCTAACGGGCGGGAGCTCAGATACGCAGTATTTT
CASSHLTGGSSDTQYF